This T cell receptor (beta chain) was found in a study of cytomegalovirus exposure and HLA in healthy donors. Study in general: In an earlier analysis, approximately 120 million unique TCR beta sequences were found from approximately 190 million T cells. Study results and caveats: Donor immune exposure was known only as CMV serostatus. The study listed under 200 cytomegalovirus-associated TCR beta chains. Apparent HLA restriction characterized most CMV-associated TCR beta chains in a later analysis.

The PCR made use of 60 Vbeta and 13 Jbeta primers. Sequencing used immunoSEQ multiplex PCR; TCRdb keeps in-frame clones, though not all of them. Here the sample spans fewer than 85,000 clones, roughly 79% being singletons. The CDR3 loop spans 12 amino acids. A word on this clone: What it recognizes is unknown.

This TCR was sampled from a male donor in good health and CMV-seropositive. What was sequenced was PBMCs. The chain has TRBV21-1 and TRBJ1-4; TRBD1, the D gene given by the table, was not confirmed from the DNA. TRBV21-1 is a known pseudogene. CDR3 residues: CASSQGSLKLFF. CDR3 coding DNA: TGTGCCAGCAGCCAGGGGTCCCTGAAACTGTTTTTT.